This TCR beta chain is from a study of shared T cell receptors in the human thymus. Profiled with immunoSEQ multiplex PCR; TCRdb holds only in-frame clones, not every one. The data show about 660,000 clones, with more than 75% seen just once and 0.008% to 0.011% held by the top ten. This sample was also put to use in a study of human thymus T cells. That work contributes: Thymus pieces cut out during corrective heart surgery were the tissue that was used.

The sequence came from a boy under two years old with a congenital heart defect. Input material: thymocytes.

The chain's CDR3 is CASSQDLAASTDTQYF. The CDR3 DNA sequence: TGTGCCAGCAGCCAAGACCTAGCGGCTAGCACAGATACGCAGTATTTT. The J gene is TRBJ2-3, the V gene TRBV4-2; 7 positions match TRBD2. This CDR3 contains 16 residues. Unmatched junction bases numbered 3, after V lost 0 bases and J lost 0 bases. Per the germline V gene, CDR1 is LGHNA and CDR2 is YNFKEQ.